The 20 T cell receptor beta chains in this list originate from one sample, sequenced in a study of T cells in Graves' hyperthyroidism and ophthalmopathy. Regions amplified from RNA transcripts were the TCR beta CDR3 regions. The study used the HTBI primer set for a first-round RT-PCR of the TCR CDR3. TCRdb recomputed calls from the multiplex PCR reads with MiXCR, one row per CDR3 protein. Here the sample spans approximately 520,000 distinct CDR3 sequences, roughly 20% being singletons. The material sequenced was blood. Receptors originate from a young man with Graves' hyperthyroidism.

The genes are TRBV18 and TRBJ2-7, with a tentative D call TRBD2 (6 bases). Germline V gives CDR1 KGHSH, CDR2 LQKENI. This CDR3 comprises 16 residues. V lost 2 bases, J lost 1 base, and 15 bases lay in between. Here the CDR3 DNA reads TGTGCCAGCTCACCAGCCTTCCTAGCGCGGTCCTACGAGCAGTACTTC. This gives the protein CASSPAFLARSYEQYF.

This clonotype was counted many times. This chain links TRBV28 with TRBJ2-5, with no clear D. Germline V CDR1 and CDR2: MDHEN, SYDVKM. CDR3 length: 16 residues. Deletions cut 4 bases from V and 4 bases from J, with 19 bases between. The CDR3 region has the DNA TGTGCCAGCAGTTCCCTCAAGGTTCATAAGGGAGAGACCCAGTACTTC. This sequence encodes CASSSLKVHKGETQYF.

This clonotype was seen ten or more times. The rearrangement joins TRBV7-2 to TRBJ2-5; D not resolved. V was pared by 4 bases and J by 3 bases, with 9 bases between. This CDR3 comprises 13 residues. Germline values: CDR1 SGHTA, CDR2 FQGNSA. The DNA for the CDR3 is TGTGCCAGCAGCTCAGGCTGGGAAGAGACCCAGTACTTC. Translation: CASSSGWEETQYF.

At least ten counts were recorded for this clonotype. This chain connects TRBV29-1 to TRBJ1-2, with D possibly TRBD1 on 5 matching bases. Germline V lookup: CDR1 SQVTM, CDR2 ANQGSEA. V lost 7 bases and J lost 3, with 15 bases in between. The CDR3 contains 13 residues. The CDR3 sequence: CSGMGREDYGYTF. The CDR3 region has the DNA TGCAGCGGGATGGGCAGGGAAGACTATGGCTACACCTTC.

In regard to this clonotype: A much larger clone is a single base away; this may be a read error. V usage is TRBV28 and J usage is TRBJ2-7; 10 bases are shared with TRBD1. Trimming took 5 bases from V and 3 from J; bases not matched to a gene: 10. Per germline, CDR1 MDHEN and CDR2 SYDVKM. The CDR3 loop spans 16 amino acids. CDR3 nucleotide sequence: TGTGCCAGCAGTCAAGTTGCGGGACAGGGGCACTACGAGCAGTACTTC. It codes for CASSQVAGQGHYEQYF.

CDR3 sequence reads: CASSSSGSGYEQYF. The CDR3 coding sequence is TGCGCCAGCAGCTCTAGCGGGAGCGGGTACGAGCAGTACTTC. The V and J genes are TRBV5-1 and TRBJ2-7, with TRBD2 matching over 10 bases. V trimming: 3 bases; J trimming: 4 bases; junction bases outside the gene matches: 4. Germline V gene sequence: CDR1 SGHRS, CDR2 YFSETQ. The CDR3 length is 14 residues.

The CDR3 sequence is CASSHVRGPEAFF. DNA for the CDR3: TGCGCCAGCAGCCACGTAAGGGGGCCGGAAGCTTTCTTT. The chain uses TRBV4-1 and TRBJ1-1, with 7 bases lining up with TRBD1. CDR1 and CDR2 from the germline V gene are MGHRA and YSYEKL. The CDR3 loop spans 13 amino acids. V gave up 3 bases and J gave up 8 bases; unmatched junction bases: 6.

This clonotype was counted many times. The V gene is TRBV2, the J gene TRBJ1-5; TRBD1 is a possible D gene (6 bases). The CDR3 runs to 15 residues. The germline CDR1 and CDR2 sequences are SNHLY and FYNNEI. The germline V and J ends were trimmed by 7 bases and 4 bases, with 17 bases remaining between them. CDR3 coding DNA: TGTGCCAGCACCGGTCCAGGACAGCCTAATCAGCCCCAGCATTTT. This codes for CASTGPGQPNQPQHF.

This clonotype was recorded at least ten times. V usage is TRBV6-5 and J usage is TRBJ1-1, with 7 bases aligning to TRBD1. Trimming at V came to 5 bases and at J to 8 bases, leaving 8 bases not matched to a gene. Germline V gene sequence: CDR1 MNHEY, CDR2 SVGAGI. The CDR3 length is 13 residues. The CDR3 protein is CASSPNPDREAFF. The CDR3 region has the DNA TGTGCCAGCAGTCCGAACCCGGACAGGGAAGCTTTCTTT.

This clonotype showed up many times. This chain joins TRBV19 and TRBJ1-2; D ambiguous. The CDR3 is made up of 13 amino acids. V was trimmed by 5 bases and J by 4 bases, leaving 11 bases between them. CDR1 and CDR2 (germline): LNHDA, SQIVND (reference sequence). The CDR3 loop reads CASSPKDLYGYTF. CDR3 DNA sequence: TGTGCCAGTAGTCCGAAGGACCTCTATGGCTACACCTTC.

This chain connects TRBV3-1 to TRBJ1-2; D remains ambiguous. Trimming took 4 bases from V and 6 from J, leaving 9 bases between them. This CDR3 has 12 residues. Germline CDR1 is LGHDT and CDR2 is YNNKEL (reference sequence). The DNA for the CDR3 is TGTGCCAGCAGCCTGGCTAGTCATGGCTACACCTTC. Translating gives CASSLASHGYTF.

This clonotype was recorded at least ten times. This chain uses TRBV7-2 with TRBJ1-2; perhaps TRBD1 as D (6 bases). V gave up 3 bases and J gave up 11 bases, with 13 bases separating them. This CDR3 has 12 amino acids. Germline V gene sequence: CDR1 SGHTA, CDR2 FQGNSA. CDR3 residues: CASSFGQSRYTF. The CDR3 DNA reads TGTGCCAGCAGCTTCGGACAGTCTCGGTACACCTTC.

The chain couples TRBV6-4 to TRBJ2-2; 9 nucleotides match TRBD1. Germline lookup yields CDR1 MRHNA and CDR2 SNTAGT. The J segment lost 5 bases and the V segment lost 6 bases, leaving 7 bases of the junction unmatched. This CDR3 has 15 residues. This chain's CDR3 is CASRTGTGPTGELFF. CDR3 nucleotide sequence: TGTGCCAGCAGAACCGGGACAGGGCCTACCGGGGAGCTGTTTTTT.

The table lists this clonotype with many counts. The chain uses TRBV27 and TRBJ2-6; D gene uncertain. Per germline, CDR1 MNHEY and CDR2 SMNVEV (reference sequence). CDR3 size: 19 residues. The V and J ends lost 2 bases and 1 base respectively, with 18 bases between them. The CDR3 DNA is TGTGCCAGCAGTTTAAAGGGCAGTCCTGCCCGTTCTGGGGCCAACGTCCTGACTTTC. It specifies CASSLKGSPARSGANVLTF.

This clonotype was counted many times. The gene calls are TRBV10-2 and TRBJ1-1, with D perhaps TRBD1 (5 bases). The CDR3 sequence is 15 residues long. V was cut by 1 base and J by 3 bases, with 12 bases left in between. CDR1 WSHSY and CDR2 SAAADI come from the germline V gene. CDR3 nucleotide sequence: TGCGCCAGCAGTGAGTTGGGGAAAGGGGACACTGAAGCTTTCTTT. This translates into CASSELGKGDTEAFF.

In its sample, this clonotype was seen many times. The rearrangement links TRBV28 to TRBJ1-1; no reliable D call. Trimming took 2 bases from V and 5 from J, leaving 6 bases between them. The CDR3 is made up of 12 amino acids. Germline CDR1 and CDR2: MDHEN and SYDVKM. The CDR3 reads CASSLARTEAFF. CDR3 nucleotide sequence: TGTGCCAGCAGTTTAGCAAGGACTGAAGCTTTCTTT.

This clonotype was seen more than once but under ten times. The rearrangement links TRBV2 to TRBJ2-7; TRBD1 agrees at 9 bases. The V gene's germline CDR1 is SNHLY and CDR2 FYNNEI. Unmatched junction bases numbered 4, after V lost 10 bases and J lost 0 bases. The CDR3 is 13 residues long. The CDR3 reads CATGQGSSYEQYF. The DNA for the CDR3 is TGTGCCACCGGACAGGGGAGCTCCTACGAGCAGTACTTC.

This clonotype was detected many times. J is TRBJ2-7 and V is TRBV27; weak D call: TRBD2 (8 bases). CDR1 is MNHEY and CDR2 is SMNVEV in the germline V gene (reference sequence). This CDR3 spans 16 amino acids. Trimming removed 2 bases from V and 3 bases from J, with 17 bases in between. DNA of the CDR3: TGTGCCAGCAGTTTAACCCCGGGAGGGGGCATCTACGAGCAGTACTTC. Encoded protein: CASSLTPGGGIYEQYF.

This clonotype was counted many times. The gene calls are TRBV7-9 and TRBJ1-1; perhaps TRBD1 as D (5 bases). Germline values: CDR1 SEHNR, CDR2 FQNEAQ (reference sequence). This CDR3 is 15 amino acids long. V was pared by 1 base and J by 5 bases, with 14 bases between. Written as DNA, the CDR3 is TGTGCCAGCAGCTTAGGGGTAGGGGAGTGGACTGAAGCTTTCTTT. Its translation: CASSLGVGEWTEAFF.

A few counts support this clonotype. The V and J genes are TRBV5-1 and TRBJ1-1; TRBD1 might be the D (6 bases). Germline V gene lookup returns CDR1 SGHRS and CDR2 YFSETQ. The CDR3 runs to 15 residues. With 2 bases removed from V and 0 bases from J, the gap between germline ends came to 11 bases. CDR3 in DNA: TGCGCCAGCAGCTTTTGGACAGACTTGAACACTGAAGCTTTCTTT. Protein sequence: CASSFWTDLNTEAFF.